This entry lists 21 T cell receptor beta chains sequenced from one sample in a study of blood T cell repertoires in COVID-19. The repertoire was sequenced with immunoSEQ multiplex PCR; TCRdb's copy has only in-frame clones and lacks some. This table holds over 250,000 clones, about 90% found once. The sequencing sample was made of peripheral blood. These receptors came from a woman in her 70s with COVID-19, enrolled during active disease.

This rearrangement joins TRBV10-3 to TRBJ1-6, with TRBD1 identical over 7 bases. This CDR3 is built from 14 residues. CDR1 is ENHRY and CDR2 is SYGVKD in the germline V gene. The V gene end was trimmed by 4 bases and the J gene end by 4 bases; junction bases not matched to a gene: 1. As DNA, the CDR3 is TGTGCCATCAGTGCAGGGGGGTATAATTCACCCCTCCACTTT. Its translation: CAISAGGYNSPLHF.

This clone has a single count. The chain combines TRBV19 with TRBJ2-3, with D perhaps TRBD2 (5 bases). Germline V gene lookup returns CDR1 LNHDA and CDR2 SQIVND (reference sequence). V was clipped by 4 bases and J by 2 bases, with 13 bases between them. This CDR3 contains 15 residues. This chain's CDR3 is CASSTQLVATDTQYF. The CDR3 DNA follows: TGTGCCAGTAGTACCCAACTAGTAGCCACAGATACGCAGTATTTT. Full variable domain (remainder filled in from reference TRBV19 and TRBJ2-3): DGGITQSPKYLFRKEGQNVTLSCEQNLNHDAMYWYRQDPGQGLRLIYYSQIVNDFQKGDIAEGYSVSREKKESFPLTVTSAQKNPTAFYLCASSTQLVATDTQYFGPGTRLTVL.

This clone came up many times. The sample has other DNA sequences that encode this CDR3 too. The rearrangement uses TRBV3-1 (or the pseudogene TRBV3-2) and TRBJ2-5; D gene uncertain. V was clipped by 0 bases and J by 1 base, with 6 bases between them. CDR3 size: 14 residues. Per the germline V gene, CDR1 is LGHDT and CDR2 is YNNKEL (reference sequence). Here the CDR3 reads CASSQDLVQETQYF. The DNA of the CDR3 is TGTGCCAGCAGCCAAGATCTAGTCCAAGAGACCCAGTACTTC.

For this clone: One end of the junction does not line up with germline, which may come from a read error. V gene TRBV7-7 combines with J gene TRBJ2-5, with 10 bases that match TRBD1. This CDR3 region has 14 residues. The germline gives CDR1 SSHAT, CDR2 FNYEAQ (reference sequence). CDR3 nucleotide sequence: TGTGCTAGCAGCACCGGGACAGGGGCCCAGGCCCAGTACTTC. Amino acid sequence: CASSTGTGAQAQYF.

This chain links TRBV18 with TRBJ1-6; 8 nucleotides line up with TRBD1. V shed 3 bases, J shed 9 bases, and the junction held 4 bases outside the gene matches. The CDR3 runs 14 residues. CDR1 is KGHSH, CDR2 LQKENI, per germline. DNA for the CDR3: TGTGCCAGCTCACCGGGACAGGAGGCTTCACCCCTCCACTTT. Its protein product is CASSPGQEASPLHF. Supplemented by reference TRBV18 and TRBJ1-6, the full variable domain reads NAGVMQNPRHLVRRRGQEARLRCSPMKGHSHVYWYRQLPEEGLKFMVYLQKENIIDESGMPKERFSAEFPKEGPSILRIQQVVRGDSAAYFCASSPGQEASPLHFGNGTRLTVT.

The rearrangement links TRBV29-1 to TRBJ1-1; D uncertain. V lost 6 bases and J lost 1, with 12 bases in between. From germline, CDR1 is SQVTM and CDR2 ANQGSEA. This CDR3 region has 13 residues. This CDR3 is CSVPGNGNTEAFF. In DNA, the CDR3 is TGCAGCGTACCGGGGAACGGGAACACTGAAGCTTTCTTT. Full variable domain (missing parts from reference TRBV29-1 and TRBJ1-1): SAVISQKPSRDICQRGTSLTIQCQVDSQVTMMFWYRQQPGQSLTLIATANQGSEATYESGFVIDKFPISRPNLTFSTLTVSNMSPEDSSIYLCSVPGNGNTEAFFGQGTRLTVV.

This clone is a singleton in its sample. This rearrangement joins TRBV19 to TRBJ1-1, with D unresolved. The germline V gene has CDR1 LNHDA and CDR2 SQIVND (reference sequence). The CDR3 covers 14 residues. The V gene lost 4 bases and the J gene lost 7 bases, with 16 bases spanning the gap. The CDR3 sequence is CASSTRRNSFEAFF. Here the CDR3 DNA reads TGTGCCAGTAGTACTCGCAGGAATTCTTTTGAAGCTTTCTTT.

The chain carries TRBV10-3 and TRBJ1-5, with D possibly TRBD1 on 5 matching bases. This CDR3 is built from 17 residues. Germline CDR1 reads ENHRY; CDR2 reads SYGVKD. Deletions cut 6 bases from V and 0 bases from J, with 18 bases between. The CDR3 region is CAISRGHIIDSNQPQHF. CDR3 sequence (DNA): TGTGCCATCAGCCGAGGACACATTATCGATAGCAATCAGCCCCAGCATTTT.

The gene calls are TRBV11-2 and TRBJ1-2, with a tentative D call TRBD1 (6 bases). Trimming cost V 5 bases and J 7 bases, with 20 bases left between them. The CDR3 contains 15 residues. Looked up from germline, CDR1 is SGHAT and CDR2 is FQNNGV. The CDR3 DNA follows: TGTGCCAGCAGCCCCCGGGAGGGGGGTCGGTCTGGCTACACCTTC. It yields the protein CASSPREGGRSGYTF. The variable domain in full, with the rest retrieved from reference TRBV11-2 and TRBJ1-2, is EAGVAQSPRYKIIEKRQSVAFWCNPISGHATLYWYQQILGQGPKLLIQFQNNGVVDDSQLPKDRFSAERLKGVDSTLKIQPAKLEDSAVYLCASSPREGGRSGYTFGSGTRLTVV.

The V call is TRBV10-3, the J call TRBJ2-1; no clear D. This CDR3 spans 11 amino acids. Per the germline V gene, CDR1 is ENHRY and CDR2 is SYGVKD. Trimming took off 3 bases at V and 6 bases at J, with 3 bases between the two ends. CDR3 amino acids: CAISDINEQFF. CDR3 DNA sequence: TGTGCCATCAGTGACATCAATGAGCAGTTCTTC.

The chain employs TRBV5-4 and TRBJ1-6; a possible D gene is TRBD1 (6 bases). Trimming pared 2 bases from V and 7 bases from J, leaving 13 bases between. CDR3 length equals 15 residues. The germline V gene has CDR1 SGHNT and CDR2 YYREEE (reference sequence). CDR3 sequence: CASSLVGGANSPLHF. The CDR3, as DNA: TGTGCCAGCAGCTTAGTAGGGGGAGCGAATTCACCCCTCCACTTT.

The chain is built from TRBV30 and TRBJ2-7; D is possibly TRBD1 (6 bases). V dropped 3 bases and J dropped 4 bases, with 10 bases sitting between them. Germline assignment: CDR1 GTSNPN and CDR2 SVGIG (reference sequence). The length of the CDR3 is 12 residues. CDR3 sequence reads: CAWRGQGYEQYF. CDR3 nucleotides: TGTGCCTGGAGGGGGCAGGGGTACGAGCAGTACTTC. The entire variable domain, with the rest obtained from reference TRBV30 and TRBJ2-7, is as follows: SQTIHQWPATLVQPVGSPLSLECTVEGTSNPNLYWYRQAAGRGLQLLFYSVGIGQISSEVPQNLSASRPQDRQFILSSKKLLLSDSGFYLCAWRGQGYEQYFGPGTRLTVT.

The rearrangement joins TRBV12-3 or TRBV12-4 to TRBJ2-7, with TRBD2 identical over 8 bases. The ends lost 10 bases at V and 5 bases at J; junction bases unmatched: 10. The CDR3 consists of 13 residues. The CDR3 nucleotides are TGTGCCACTACTTCGAGCGGGAGCCACGAGCAGTACTTC. As protein: CATTSSGSHEQYF.

V and J are TRBV15 and TRBJ2-5; D might be TRBD1 (5 bases). The V end was cut by 7 bases, the J end by 0 bases, with 15 bases between. Germline V CDR1 and CDR2: LNHNV, YYDKDF (reference sequence). The length of the CDR3 is 15 residues. The CDR3 loop is CATKNLGLYQETQYF. The CDR3 DNA follows: TGTGCCACCAAAAACTTGGGGCTGTACCAAGAGACCCAGTACTTC. Full variable domain (outside the CDR3, taken from reference TRBV15 and TRBJ2-5): DAMVIQNPRYQVTQFGKPVTLSCSQTLNHNVMYWYQQKSSQAPKLLFHYYDKDFNNEADTPDNFQSRRPNTSFCFLDIRSPGLGDTAMYLCATKNLGLYQETQYFGPGTRLLVL.

V and J are TRBV5-6 and TRBJ2-3; TRBD2 agrees at 7 bases. With 7 bases clipped from V and 0 bases from J, the junction kept 8 bases outside the gene matches. There are 15 residues in the CDR3. The germline V gene has CDR1 SGHDT and CDR2 YYEEEE. DNA of the CDR3: TGTGCCAGCGGGGAACTAGCGACCAGCACAGATACGCAGTATTTT. Its translation is CASGELATSTDTQYF.

The chain carries TRBV6-5 and TRBJ1-1, with TRBD1 matching over 8 bases. J gave up 11 bases and V 6 bases, and 11 bases lay outside the gene matches. The CDR3 totals 13 residues. Germline loops: CDR1 MNHEY, CDR2 SVGAGI. DNA of the CDR3: TGTGCCAGCAGCACGCCCGGGACAGGTCTGGCTTTCTTT. Its protein product is CASSTPGTGLAFF.

This chain uses TRBV11-2 with TRBJ2-1; D is undetermined. Looked up from germline, CDR1 is SGHAT and CDR2 is FQNNGV. The CDR3 is 13 residues long. The V and J ends lost 4 bases and 8 bases respectively, with 12 bases between them. The CDR3 sequence: CASSSISVDEQFF. CDR3 nucleotide sequence: TGTGCCAGCAGCTCCATATCAGTGGATGAGCAGTTCTTC.

The rearrangement links TRBV27 to TRBJ1-2; 10 bases line up with TRBD1. Per the germline V gene, CDR1 is MNHEY and CDR2 is SMNVEV (reference sequence). This CDR3 has 14 residues. The ends lost 6 bases at V and 7 bases at J; junction bases unmatched: 8. The CDR3 bases are TGTGCCAGCAGCCCTTTGGACAGGGGGTTTGGCTACACCTTC. This translates into CASSPLDRGFGYTF.

The genes are TRBV18 and TRBJ1-1; 8 bases are a match to TRBD1. The CDR3 length is 13 residues. Trimming removed 6 bases from V and 6 bases from J; junction bases left unmatched: 6. Germline CDR1 reads KGHSH; CDR2 reads LQKENI. CDR3 amino acids: CASSSQGAAEAFF. The CDR3 coding sequence is TGTGCCAGCTCGTCCCAGGGGGCAGCTGAAGCTTTCTTT.

The chain links TRBV3-1 (or the pseudogene TRBV3-2) to TRBJ2-2; weak D call: TRBD1 (6 bases). Germline loops: CDR1 LGHDT, CDR2 YNNKEL (reference sequence). The CDR3 sequence is 13 residues long. V lost 7 bases to trimming and J lost 4 bases, with 10 bases between them. The CDR3 coding sequence is TGTGCCAGCATGAGGGGGACCACCGGGGAGCTGTTTTTT. This sequence encodes CASMRGTTGELFF.

The chain employs TRBV6-2 or TRBV6-3 and TRBJ1-6, with 7 bases lining up with TRBD1. The germline CDR1 and CDR2 sequences are MNHEY and SVGEGT. Trimming removed 3 bases from V and 8 bases from J; junction bases left unmatched: 7. The CDR3 is 15 residues long. For the CDR3, the DNA is TGTGCCAGCAGTTATTCGGGACAGAGAGATTCACCCCTCCACTTT. Amino acid sequence: CASSYSGQRDSPLHF.